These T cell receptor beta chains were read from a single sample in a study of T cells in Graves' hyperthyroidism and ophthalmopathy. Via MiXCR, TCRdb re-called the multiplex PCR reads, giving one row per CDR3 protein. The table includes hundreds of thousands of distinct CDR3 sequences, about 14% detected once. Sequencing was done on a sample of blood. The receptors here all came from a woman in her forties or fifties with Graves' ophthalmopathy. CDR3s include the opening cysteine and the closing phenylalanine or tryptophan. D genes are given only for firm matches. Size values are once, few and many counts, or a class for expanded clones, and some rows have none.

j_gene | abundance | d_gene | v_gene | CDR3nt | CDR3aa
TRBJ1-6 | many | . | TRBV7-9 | TGTGCCAGCAGTTGGGACACTTTTGGGTCACCCCTCCACTTT | CASSWDTFGSPLHF
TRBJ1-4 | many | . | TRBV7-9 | TGTGCCAGCAGCTCCAGCAGGGGAAATGAAAAACTGTTTTTT | CASSSSRGNEKLFF
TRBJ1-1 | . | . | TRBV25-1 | TGTGCCAGCAGATGGACTGAGAACACTGAAGCTTTCTTT | CASRWTENTEAFF
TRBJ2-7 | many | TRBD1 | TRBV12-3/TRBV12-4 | TGTCCCAGGGAAAACAGGGGGGCCTACGAGCAGTACTTC | CPRENRGAYEQYF
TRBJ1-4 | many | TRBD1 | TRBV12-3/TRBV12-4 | TGTGCCAGCAGTTTAAATACAGGGGTGGCTGAAAAACTGTTTTTT | CASSLNTGVAEKLFF
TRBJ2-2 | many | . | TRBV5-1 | TGCGCCAGCAGCCTACTCGGGGACACCGGGGAGCTGTTTTTT | CASSLLGDTGELFF
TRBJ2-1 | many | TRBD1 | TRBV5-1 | TGCGCCAGCAGCTATCCGGGACAGGCCTACAATGAGCAGTTCTTC | CASSYPGQAYNEQFF
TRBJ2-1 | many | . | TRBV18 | TGTGCCAGCTCACCCCTGGACTTCCCCTACAATGAGCAGTTCTTC | CASSPLDFPYNEQFF
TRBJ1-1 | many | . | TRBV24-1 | TGTGCCACCAGTGAGGGCCTGAACACTGAAGCTTTCTTT | CATSEGLNTEAFF
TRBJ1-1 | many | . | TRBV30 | TGTGCCTGGACCTACGGGGGACTACTCCTCGCAGGAGCTTTCTTT | CAWTYGGLLLAGAFF
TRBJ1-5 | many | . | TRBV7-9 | TGTGCCAGCAGCTCCCGCGAGGACCTAAGCAATCAGCCCCAGCATTTT | CASSSREDLSNQPQHF
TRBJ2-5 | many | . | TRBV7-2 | TGTGCCAGCAGCACGAGACTTGGACAAGAGACCCAGTACTTC | CASSTRLGQETQYF
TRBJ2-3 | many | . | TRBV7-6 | TGTGCCAGCAGCTTATTCGGGAGCACAGATACGCAGTATTTT | CASSLFGSTDTQYF
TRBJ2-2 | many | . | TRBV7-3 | TGTGCCAGCAGCTTGCTGCGTGGCACCGGGGAGCTGTTTTTT | CASSLLRGTGELFF
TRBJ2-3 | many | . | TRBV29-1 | TGCAGCGTTGCTCGCAGCACTAGCACAGATACGCAGTATTTT | CSVARSTSTDTQYF
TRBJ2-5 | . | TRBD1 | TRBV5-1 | TGCGCCAGCAGCTGGGGCGACAGGGGAGAGACCCAGTACTTC | CASSWGDRGETQYF
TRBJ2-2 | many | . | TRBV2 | TGTGCCAGCAAGGTCCCTATCGGGGAGCTGTTTTTT | CASKVPIGELFF
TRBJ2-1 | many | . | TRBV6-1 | TGTGCCAGCAGTGAAGCTAGTGGGGCTTACTCCTACAATGAGCAGTTCTTC | CASSEASGAYSYNEQFF
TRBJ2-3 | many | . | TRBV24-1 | TGTGCCACCAGTGATCCACGCCCCCAAGGAGATACGCAGTATTTT | CATSDPRPQGDTQYF
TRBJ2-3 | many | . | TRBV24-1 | TGTGCCACCAGTGACTGGAGGGCAACTAGCACAGATACGCAGTATTTT | CATSDWRATSTDTQYF
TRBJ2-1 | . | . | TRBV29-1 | TGCAGCGTTCTGATGGGGGGTGGGGATGAGCAGTTCTTC | CSVLMGGGDEQFF
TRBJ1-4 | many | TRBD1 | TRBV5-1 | TGCGCCAGCAGCCAAAACAGGGGGCTCGTTGAAAAACTGTTTTTT | CASSQNRGLVEKLFF
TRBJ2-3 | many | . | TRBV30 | TGTGCCTGGAGTGTTAGCGGATTCACAGATACGCAGTATTTT | CAWSVSGFTDTQYF
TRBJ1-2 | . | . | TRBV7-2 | TGTGCCAGCAGCTTAGCGCTTCAGGGGAGTAGAGGCGGGAACTATGGCTACACCTTC | CASSLALQGSRGGNYGYTF
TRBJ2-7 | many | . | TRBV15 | TGTGCCACCAGCAGAGATCTAGCCCCAGACTACGAGCAGTACTTC | CATSRDLAPDYEQYF
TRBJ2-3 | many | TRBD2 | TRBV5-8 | TGTGCCAGCAGCTCAGGGACTAGCCTTAGCACAGATACGCAGTATTTT | CASSSGTSLSTDTQYF
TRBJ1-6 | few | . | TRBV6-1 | TGTGCCAGCACCCCCGAAAGTTCAGGCGTCACCTATAATTCACCCCTCCACTTT | CASTPESSGVTYNSPLHF
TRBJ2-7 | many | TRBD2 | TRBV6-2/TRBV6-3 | TGTGCCAGCAGTTATCGCACTAGCGGGAGCTACGAGCAGTACTTC | CASSYRTSGSYEQYF
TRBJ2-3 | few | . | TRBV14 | TGTGCCAGCAGCCAATATGACGGCACAGATACGCAGTATTTT | CASSQYDGTDTQYF
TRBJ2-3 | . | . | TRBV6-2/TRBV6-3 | TGTGCCAGCAGTCGGCTGGACGGCGGAGATACGCAGTATTTT | CASSRLDGGDTQYF
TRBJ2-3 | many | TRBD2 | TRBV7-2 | TGTGCCAGCGGCTTAGCGCGATGGGGTAGCGGGAGTGTAACAGATACGCAGTATTTT | CASGLARWGSGSVTDTQYF
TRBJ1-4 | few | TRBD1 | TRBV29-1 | TGCAGCGGTGGGGACAGGGGACATGAAAAACTGTTTTTT | CSGGDRGHEKLFF
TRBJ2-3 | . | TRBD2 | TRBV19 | TGTGCCAGTAGTATAGATCCGGGACTAGCGGGAGTCCCAGATACGCAGTATTTT | CASSIDPGLAGVPDTQYF
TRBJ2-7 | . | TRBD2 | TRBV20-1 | TGCAGTGCTGACGAGCGGGAGGGCCTGTATGAGCAGTACTTC | CSADEREGLYEQYF
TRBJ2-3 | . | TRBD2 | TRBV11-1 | TGTGCCAGCAGCTTCCGGAGCGGGAGGGCCTTAGATACGCAGTATTTT | CASSFRSGRALDTQYF
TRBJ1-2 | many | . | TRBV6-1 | TGTGCCAGCAGTTACCCGCAGGGTTCTCACTATGGCTACACCTTC | CASSYPQGSHYGYTF
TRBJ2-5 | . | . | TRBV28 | TGTGCCAGCACGGAGTTAAGGCAGGGAAAGACCCAGTACTTC | CASTELRQGKTQYF
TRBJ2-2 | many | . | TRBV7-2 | TGTGCCAGCAGCTTCGCCGGGTTAGCGAACACCGGGGAGCTGTTTTTT | CASSFAGLANTGELFF
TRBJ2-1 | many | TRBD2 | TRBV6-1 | TGTGCCAGCAGCCAAAAGGGAGGGGACCTCATCAATGAGCAGTTCTTC | CASSQKGGDLINEQFF
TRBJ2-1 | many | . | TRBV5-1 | TGCGCCAGCAGCTTGGTTAGTGCTAGTGAGATGGGGGAGCAGTTCTTC | CASSLVSASEMGEQFF
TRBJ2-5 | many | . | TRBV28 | TGTGCCAGCATCTCGGGGGGAGTGAGGGGGAATCAAGAGACCCAGTACTTC | CASISGGVRGNQETQYF
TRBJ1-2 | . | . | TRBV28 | TGTGCCGGCTGCGGGCCGACTGGCTGGGGCTACACCTTC | CAGCGPTGWGYTF
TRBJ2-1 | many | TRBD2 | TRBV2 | TGTGCCAGCAGTCGACTAGCGGGACGTAACAATGAGCAGTTCTTC | CASSRLAGRNNEQFF
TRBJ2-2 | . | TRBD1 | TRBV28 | TGTGCCAGCAGTTTAGGGACAGGACAGACCGGGGAGCTGTTTTTT | CASSLGTGQTGELFF